This T cell receptor beta chain stems from a study of cytomegalovirus exposure and HLA in healthy donors (dated 2017 in TCRdb). About the full investigation: An earlier analysis of 587 of the donors reported 250 to 300 Gb of sequence data and some 120 million unique TCR beta sequences from 150 million to 200 million T cells. An early release covering more than 500 HLA-typed donors comprised about 320 gigabases of sequencing data and 85 million to 100 million unique TCR sequences. The genetic ancestry cluster associated with self-reported Caucasian donors included 81% of the roughly 380 genotyped donors. The study was designed to test whether signatures of past pathogen exposure could be identified by cataloging public T cell receptors. The T cell repertoires of some 700 subjects were profiled by immunosequencing and related to cytomegalovirus serostatus. Besides the first cohort of around 670 subjects, a separate validation cohort made up of roughly 120 different subjects was used. High-throughput TCR immunosequencing, statistical association of individual TCRs with disease status, and machine learning were combined to predict cytomegalovirus infection status. A later analysis re-examined previously published TCR beta repertoires from 600 to 700 donors and added high-resolution HLA genotyping to investigate patterns of TCR occurrence. In the later analysis, no new phenotypic data were used to find candidate immune exposures; instead, reliance was placed on TCR beta sequences and their occurrence across donors. To decide whether each TCR beta V gene segment behaved as functional or pseudogenic, an earlier analysis of approximately 600 of the donors relied on high-throughput TCR beta sequencing. Alongside the repertoire data, information on donor age, sex, ethnicity and CMV serostatus was compiled. A later genetic analysis took genome-wide SNP genotypes for about 65% of the 666 donors and used that subset as a discovery cohort. All discovery cohort repertoires had been generated on a single sequencing platform. HLA typing included class I and class II loci at four-digit resolution. Typing coverage differed by locus: A, B, C, DRB1 and DQB1 were typed in about 620-640 donors, DQA1 in approximately 520, DPA1 in around 580, and DPB1 in 472. Roughly five DR-DQ haplotypes were handled as single units for association and clustering, since linkage in the cohort was strong. Among over 350 genotyped donors of the cohort, an average of approximately 240,000 unique TCR beta nucleotide sequences were sequenced per donor, roughly a sixth of them non-productive.

The library relied on the immunoSEQ multiplex PCR assay. For the multiplex PCR, a mixture combining 60 forward primers for TCR Vbeta segments and 13 reverse primers for TCR Jbeta segments was used. A multiplex PCR assay on genomic DNA amplified the CDR3 region of rearranged TCR beta genes. The amplified TCR beta libraries were sequenced on the Illumina HiSeq System as 87-base-pair reads. Concerning the study's data processing: Across the 600 to 700 repertoires, a later analysis counted roughly 84 million unique TCR beta chains, 9.5 million to 12 million of which were shared by at least two donors. Raw reads were error-corrected and collapsed into unique sequences by a nearest-neighbor algorithm in which closely related sequences were merged to remove PCR and sequencing errors. Alignment of CDR3 sequences to IMGT reference sequences was used to assign V, D and J gene segments. For a sequence to be retained, at least a six-nucleotide match to both a V gene segment and a J gene segment was required. A rearrangement counted as productive if the CDR3 had no stop codons and remained in frame with V and J, and every other rearrangement counted as non-productive. CDR3 was defined according to IMGT convention as the region running from the second conserved V-encoded cysteine to the conserved J-encoded phenylalanine. Sequences without an unambiguous match to a single V gene segment were excluded from the earlier analysis of 450 to 650 of the donors. An earlier analysis of about 590 of the donors classified V segments as functional when productive rearrangements were above 56.7% and as segregating when the standard deviation between donors was above 5%. A statistical classification framework was built to diagnose cytomegalovirus status from the catalog of TCR beta chain sequences. In a later analysis, V and J genes were assigned by comparing TCR nucleotide sequences against IMGT/GENE-DB human TR gene sequences. The TCRdist pipeline was used in a later analysis to assign CDR3 sequences and most-parsimonious VDJ recombination scenarios. In a later analysis, every TCR beta chain was defined by the combination of its CDR3 amino acid sequence and its V-gene family, and reads without a unique V-gene family were dropped. In a later analysis, approximately 590 highly shared, low-generation-probability nucleotide sequences were removed to address suspected cross-contamination and a sequencing artifact. In a later analysis, a clonal expansion index for each public chain was calculated from normalized within-repertoire ranks of inferred template counts. In a later analysis, generation probabilities were computed with a VDJ recombination model fitted to out-of-frame rearrangements, and the resulting probabilities were checked against IGoR. Hypergeometric tests were used in a later analysis to score TCR-TCR, TCR-HLA and TCR-CMV co-occurrence, with a repertoire-size bias correction applied to the TCR pairs. To estimate false discovery rates, a later analysis permuted the HLA or CMV assignments 20 times. In a later analysis, co-occurring TCRs were grouped using DBSCAN, with TCRdist sequence similarity added in when clustering inside HLA-allele-positive subsets. Co-occurrence clustering excluded repertoires with fewer than 30,000 or more than 120,000 public chains, plus five with anomalous nucleotide sharing. TCRdb holds this immuneACCESS table with in-frame rearrangements only. Some clones are missing; in checked studies, unresolved V genes explain under half, and the rest has no known cause. The D gene and trimming were derived from the DNA, and the V and J assignments and clone size from that table. In this sample the table shows about 170,000 clones, 80% to 90% of which occur a single time. The ten largest clones represent roughly 2.5% of the sample.

In total, roughly 670 healthy bone marrow donors made up the cohort. At the time of sampling, all cohort members were nominally healthy, though unrecorded immune exposures were likely present. The donor was CMV seropositive and was included in the group of 250 to 300 seropositive cohort members. A peripheral blood sample was provided by each donor, and peripheral blood mononuclear cells were used for TCR beta sequencing. The Qiagen DNeasy Blood Extraction Kit was used to extract genomic DNA from the blood cell samples. Points the paper makes about the study in general: A later analysis reported that several top co-occurrence clusters appeared linked to parvovirus B19, influenza, CMV and Epstein-Barr virus. In a later analysis, TCR association rates were found to vary across HLA loci, with the most associated TCRs seen for DRB1 alleles and the fewest for HLA-C alleles. HLA typing was unavailable for some donors at each locus, so association tests used only the typed subset. Sequencing depth was assumed to be roughly uniform across donors in the presence/absence analyses, though that assumption may not hold. Seventeen rarely observed V segments, including chromosome 9 orphons, were excluded from the earlier analysis of 550 to 700 of the donors because counts were too low. Most CMV-associated TCR beta chains appeared to be HLA-restricted in a later analysis, and the HLA associations seemed to be driven largely by CMV exposure. Cytomegalovirus status was reported to be diagnosed by the classifier with high specificity and sensitivity in both the original and validation cohorts. Immune exposure information for the cohort was limited to CMV serostatus. At a false discovery rate of 0.05, a later analysis linked under 20,000 TCR beta sequences to specific HLA alleles. A cluster of highly shared sequence variants was judged likely to be a technical artifact of the sequencing pipeline. In a later analysis, HLA-associated TCR beta chains were found to be more clonally expanded and to have lower generation probabilities than equally common non-associated chains. In vitro tests confirmed that a few of the cytomegalovirus-associated TCR beta chains recognize cytomegalovirus antigens. Most TCR sequences were seen in very few donors, while some public TCRs were found in many individuals. This cohort had only TCR beta chains sequenced, and the lack of alpha or paired-chain data limited which features could be detected. According to a later genetic analysis, donors in an Asian-associated ancestry cluster had fewer N-insertions in productive TCRs than the approximately 710-donor mean. An association between a missense DCLRE1C variant and V-gene and J-gene trimming of TCR beta chains was found in a later genetic analysis and replicated in an independent cohort. The study listed 150 to 200 TCR beta chains as associated with cytomegalovirus. An earlier analysis of approximately 500 of the donors showed that most TCR beta V segments appeared in productive rearrangements either about 87% or about 30% of the time, which broadly matched IMGT annotations. The authors suggested that the approach could potentially be generalized to other disease states and immunological phenotypes. When HLA alleles, especially DR and DQ, strongly co-occurred, TCR associations were difficult to assign to individual alleles. Linkage disequilibrium might explain the correlated functional status among segregating V segments, but an unknown experimental factor could not be excluded. A further reported finding was that TCR beta sequences accurately predicted the HLA-A and HLA-B alleles for most subjects in the first cohort.

As to this clone: This receptor's antigen is unknown. Base qualities are missing; no much larger clone stands one base away.

This receptor was obtained from a man aged 25 to 45 in good health and CMV-seropositive. The sample comprised PBMCs.

Read as DNA, the sequence is TGTGCCACCAGCGGGACAGGGGGCATCGAGACCCAGTACTTC. The resulting protein is CATSGTGGIETQYF. The chain employs TRBV15 and TRBJ2-5, and 12 junction bases match TRBD1. V trim: 5 bases; J trim: 5 bases; unmatched bases: 3. The CDR3 runs 14 residues from the cysteine to the phenylalanine. Only the CDR3 portion is preserved as DNA: 42 bases, with reading frame beginning at the first base. Via the germline V gene (reference sequence), CDR1 is LNHNV and CDR2 YYDKDF.